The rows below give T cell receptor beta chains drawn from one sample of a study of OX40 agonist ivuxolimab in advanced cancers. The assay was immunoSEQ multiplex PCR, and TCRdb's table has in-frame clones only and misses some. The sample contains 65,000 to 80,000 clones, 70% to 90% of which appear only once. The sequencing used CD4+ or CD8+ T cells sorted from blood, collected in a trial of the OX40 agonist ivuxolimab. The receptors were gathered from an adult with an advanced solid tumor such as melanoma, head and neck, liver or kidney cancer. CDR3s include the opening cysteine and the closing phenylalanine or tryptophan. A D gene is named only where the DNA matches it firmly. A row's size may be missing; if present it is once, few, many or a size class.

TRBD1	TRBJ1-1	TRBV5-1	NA	TGCGCCAGCAGCTTGTATATGATTGGGCCAGGGGGAAGCACTGAAGCTTTCTTT	CASSLYMIGPGGSTEAFF
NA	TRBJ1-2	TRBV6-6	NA	TGTGCCAGCAGTCCGGACAGCCAATATAACTATGGCTACACCTTC	CASSPDSQYNYGYTF
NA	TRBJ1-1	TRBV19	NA	TGTGCCAGTAGTATTTCAGAGGACACTGAAGCTTTCTTT	CASSISEDTEAFF
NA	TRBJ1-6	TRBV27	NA	TGTGCCAGCACTGGGAGGGTTAATTCACCCCTCCACTTT	CASTGRVNSPLHF
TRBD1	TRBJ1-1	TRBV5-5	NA	TGTGCCAGCAGCTCACTTGGACAGGGGAGACCGAACACTGAAGCTTTCTTT	CASSSLGQGRPNTEAFF
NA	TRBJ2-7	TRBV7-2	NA	TGTGCCAGCAGCTTGGAACTTCGGGCCGAGCAGTACTTC	CASSLELRAEQYF
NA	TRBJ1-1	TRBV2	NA	TGTGCCAGCCTTTTCATGGAGAACACTGAAGCTTTCTTT	CASLFMENTEAFF
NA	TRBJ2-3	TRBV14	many	TGTGCCAGCAGCCGGGACTCCTATACGCAGTATTTT	CASSRDSYTQYF
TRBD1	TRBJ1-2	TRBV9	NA	TGTGCCAGCAGCGCCCAAGACAGGGGGCGACTTGGTGGCTACACCTTC	CASSAQDRGRLGGYTF
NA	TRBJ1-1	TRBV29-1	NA	TGCAGCGTTGCAGGGTACACTGAAGCTTTCTTT	CSVAGYTEAFF